The 25 T cell receptor beta chains below all came from one sample that was sequenced in a study of cytomegalovirus exposure and HLA in healthy donors. PCR amplification relied on 60 Vbeta primers (plus 13 Jbeta primers). Sequencing used immunoSEQ multiplex PCR; TCRdb keeps in-frame clones, though not all of them. Of under 150,000 clones listed, 75% to 85% are singletons. Input material: PBMCs. Receptors originate from a male donor in good health and CMV-seropositive.

This chain links TRBV7-9 with TRBJ2-3; weak D call: TRBD2 (6 bases). The CDR3 runs 15 residues. The V end was cut by 1 base, the J end by 0 bases, with 8 bases between. Germline-derived CDR1 and CDR2 are SEHNR and FQNEAQ (reference sequence). CDR3 loop: CASSLDGTSTDTQYF. The CDR3 coding sequence is TGTGCCAGCAGCTTAGACGGGACTAGCACAGATACGCAGTATTTT.

The chain uses TRBV19 and TRBJ2-5, with D unclear. There are 11 residues in the CDR3. Germline values: CDR1 LNHDA, CDR2 SQIVND (reference sequence). V lost 5 bases and J 5 bases, leaving 6 bases between the germline ends. CDR3 protein: CASSEAETQYF. In DNA form, the CDR3 reads TGTGCCAGTAGTGAGGCGGAGACCCAGTACTTC.

The chain joins TRBV7-3 to TRBJ1-1, with a tentative D call TRBD1 (6 bases). Germline CDR1 is SGHTA and CDR2 is FQGTGA. Trimming took off 3 bases at V and 0 bases at J, with 11 bases between the two ends. The CDR3 spans 15 residues. This CDR3 reads CASSLNRAVNTEAFF. CDR3 coding DNA: TGTGCCAGCAGCTTGAACAGGGCTGTGAACACTGAAGCTTTCTTT.

The V call is TRBV7-2, the J call TRBJ1-6; no clear D. The CDR3 covers 14 residues. Per the germline V gene, CDR1 is SGHTA and CDR2 is FQGNSA. V was trimmed by 8 bases and J by 0 bases, leaving 8 bases between them. The CDR3 nucleotides are TGTGCCAGCCGTGAGAGCTCCTATAATTCACCCCTCCACTTT. This translates into CASRESSYNSPLHF.

Notes on this clone: Other DNA sequences from this sample encode an identical CDR3 as well. The chain recombines TRBV28 with TRBJ1-1; weak D call: TRBD1 (5 bases). V dropped 3 bases and J dropped 1 base, with 12 bases sitting between them. From germline, CDR1 is MDHEN and CDR2 SYDVKM. This CDR3 is 15 amino acids long. CDR3 sequence reads: CASSLRQGGNTEAFF. CDR3 nucleotide sequence: TGTGCCAGCAGTTTGCGGCAGGGAGGGAACACTGAAGCTTTCTTT. The full variable domain, in which reference TRBV28 and TRBJ1-1 provide the parts outside the CDR3, is DVKVTQSSRYLVKRTGEKVFLECVQDMDHENMFWYRQDPGLGLRLIYFSYDVKMKEKGDIPEGYSVSREKKERFSLILESASTNQTSMYLCASSLRQGGNTEAFFGQGTRLTVV.

The V call is TRBV4-3, the J call TRBJ2-7; D gene ambiguous. Trimming took off 0 bases at V and 3 bases at J, with 6 bases between the two ends. Germline CDR1 reads LGHNA; CDR2 reads YSLEER. The CDR3 is 13 residues long. The CDR3 region is CASSQDLVYEQYF. The CDR3 DNA is TGCGCCAGCAGCCAAGATCTTGTCTACGAGCAGTACTTC.

The rearrangement uses TRBV5-6 and TRBJ2-7, with 7 bases lining up with TRBD1. This CDR3 is built from 15 residues. Trimming took 4 bases from V and 4 from J; bases not matched to a gene: 11. Looked up from germline, CDR1 is SGHDT and CDR2 is YYEEEE. The chain's CDR3 is CASSRYDRVTYEQYF. CDR3 sequence (DNA): TGTGCCAGCAGCCGCTACGACAGGGTGACGTACGAGCAGTACTTC. Together with reference TRBV5-6 and TRBJ2-7, the CDR3 gives the full variable domain: DAGVTQSPTHLIKTRGQQVTLRCSPKSGHDTVSWYQQALGQGPQFIFQYYEEEERQRGNFPDRFSGHQFPNYSSELNVNALLLGDSALYLCASSRYDRVTYEQYFGPGTRLTVT.

This clone was counted only a few times. The V call is TRBV11-2, the J call TRBJ2-5; D is possibly TRBD2 (5 bases). Germline V gives CDR1 SGHAT, CDR2 FQNNGV. Trimming stripped 4 bases from V and 0 bases from J, with 6 bases between. This CDR3 is built from 13 residues. Written as DNA, the CDR3 is TGTGCCAGCAGCTCGGGGAACCAAGAGACCCAGTACTTC. Translating it yields CASSSGNQETQYF. The whole variable domain, filled in from reference TRBV11-2 and TRBJ2-5, reads EAGVAQSPRYKIIEKRQSVAFWCNPISGHATLYWYQQILGQGPKLLIQFQNNGVVDDSQLPKDRFSAERLKGVDSTLKIQPAKLEDSAVYLCASSSGNQETQYFGPGTRLLVL.

This chain links TRBV27 with TRBJ2-7; weak D call: TRBD2 (6 bases). This CDR3 region has 13 residues. Germline V lookup: CDR1 MNHEY, CDR2 SMNVEV (reference sequence). V lost 2 bases to trimming and J lost 6 bases, with 11 bases between them. CDR3 nucleotides: TGTGCCAGCAGTTTAAGAGGGGAGGTCGAGCAGTACTTC. This codes for CASSLRGEVEQYF.

The chain couples TRBV29-1 to TRBJ1-1; D is unresolved. Germline V gene data show CDR1 as SQVTM and CDR2 as ANQGSEA. Deletions cut 6 bases from V and 3 bases from J, with 14 bases between. The length of the CDR3 is 13 residues. The CDR3 coding sequence is TGCAGCGTCACACCTGCAGGTTACACTGAAGCTTTCTTT. Protein sequence: CSVTPAGYTEAFF.

J is TRBJ1-4 and V is TRBV9; 8 bases line up with TRBD1. V lost 3 bases to trimming and J lost 8 bases; unmatched junction nucleotides: 9. The germline V gene has CDR1 SGDLS and CDR2 YYNGEE. This CDR3 comprises 15 residues. The CDR3 spells CASSAAGTGGEKLFF. The CDR3 DNA reads as TGTGCCAGCAGCGCTGCCGGGACAGGAGGGGAAAAACTGTTTTTT.

This chain links TRBV7-2 with TRBJ2-5; TRBD2 is a possible D gene (7 bases). Trimming cost V 6 bases and J 5 bases, with 19 bases left between them. The length of the CDR3 is 15 residues. From germline, CDR1 is SGHTA and CDR2 FQGNSA. CDR3 coding DNA: TGTGCCAGCAGGAGGGGGGTGCGGGAGAGGGAGACCCAGTACTTC. Residues: CASRRGVRERETQYF.

The chain links TRBV5-8 to TRBJ1-1; 9 bases align to TRBD1. The junction had 7 bases not matched to a gene; V was cut back by 0 bases and J by 4 bases. The germline V gene has CDR1 SGHTS and CDR2 YDEGEE. The CDR3 spans 16 residues. The CDR3 region is CASSLAGTGLGTEAFF. As DNA, the CDR3 is TGTGCCAGCAGCTTGGCGGGGACAGGGCTCGGCACTGAAGCTTTCTTT.

This chain links TRBV1 with TRBJ2-1; the D call TRBD2 from the table was never checked on the DNA. TRBV1 has pseudogene status. The CDR3 is 17 residues long. This CDR3 is CTSSQETRGIDYNEQFF. The CDR3 DNA reads as TGCACCAGCAGCCAAGAGACTCGAGGGATTGACTACAATGAGCAGTTCTTC.

The rearrangement uses TRBV6-5 and TRBJ2-6; a weak D match, TRBD1 (7 bases). Germline CDR1 and CDR2: MNHEY and SVGAGI. Trimming pared 4 bases from V and 0 bases from J, leaving 10 bases between. The CDR3 sequence is 16 residues long. This CDR3 is CASSSRGDSGANVLTF. The DNA for the CDR3 is TGTGCCAGCAGTTCCAGGGGGGACTCTGGGGCCAACGTCCTGACTTTC.

The rearrangement joins TRBV9 to TRBJ2-5, with 7 nucleotides matching TRBD2. This CDR3 region has 15 residues. Germline CDR1 reads SGDLS; CDR2 reads YYNGEE. V was clipped by 1 base and J by 5 bases; unmatched bases: 8. DNA for the CDR3: TGTGCCAGCAGCGTAAGTTTTGCGGGAGTGGAGACCCAGTACTTC. Protein: CASSVSFAGVETQYF. The complete variable domain, with remaining parts taken from reference TRBV9 and TRBJ2-5, reads DSGVTQTPKHLITATGQRVTLRCSPRSGDLSVYWYQQSLDQGLQFLIQYYNGEERAKGNILERFSAQQFPDLHSELNLSSLELGDSALYFCASSVSFAGVETQYFGPGTRLLVL.

The CDR3 DNA sequence: TGCGCCAGCAGCCAAGTGGCGGGTGACAATCAGCCCCAGCATTTT. The encoded protein is CASSQVAGDNQPQHF. The chain has TRBV4-3 and TRBJ1-5; D not certain. Germline lookup yields CDR1 LGHNA and CDR2 YSLEER. This CDR3 has 15 amino acids. V was clipped by 1 base and J by 3 bases, with 10 bases between them.

The CDR3 bases are TGTGCCAGTAGGCTGGACAGGGGGATCAATCAGCCCCAGCATTTT. Amino acid sequence: CASRLDRGINQPQHF. The chain combines TRBV19 with TRBJ1-5; 10 bases line up with TRBD1. The CDR3 is 15 residues long. V dropped 6 bases and J dropped 3; count of bases not matched to a gene: 5. Germline CDR1 reads LNHDA; CDR2 reads SQIVND (reference sequence). The full variable domain, in which reference TRBV19 and TRBJ1-5 provide the parts outside the CDR3, is DGGITQSPKYLFRKEGQNVTLSCEQNLNHDAMYWYRQDPGQGLRLIYYSQIVNDFQKGDIAEGYSVSREKKESFPLTVTSAQKNPTAFYLCASRLDRGINQPQHFGDGTRLSIL.

This chain connects TRBV30 to TRBJ1-2, with TRBD1 matching over 8 bases. The V gene's germline CDR1 is GTSNPN and CDR2 SVGIG (reference sequence). The ends lost 2 bases at V and 3 bases at J; junction bases unmatched: 2. CDR3 size: 13 residues. CDR3 protein: CAWSTGGHYGYTF. The CDR3 DNA reads as TGTGCCTGGAGTACAGGGGGGCACTATGGCTACACCTTC. Full variable domain (rest looked up from reference TRBV30 and TRBJ1-2): SQTIHQWPATLVQPVGSPLSLECTVEGTSNPNLYWYRQAAGRGLQLLFYSVGIGQISSEVPQNLSASRPQDRQFILSSKKLLLSDSGFYLCAWSTGGHYGYTFGSGTRLTVV.

This chain uses TRBV5-1 with TRBJ2-1; 7 positions match TRBD2. CDR1 and CDR2 (germline): SGHRS, YFSETQ. The CDR3 extends over 18 amino acids. The ends lost 2 bases at V and 7 bases at J; junction bases unmatched: 18. The CDR3 sequence is CASSFGLGASHGTNEQFF. The CDR3 DNA reads as TGCGCCAGCAGCTTTGGACTAGGGGCTTCCCATGGGACTAATGAGCAGTTCTTC.

This clone was observed a handful of times. The V call is TRBV7-3, the J call TRBJ1-1; 10 nucleotides line up with TRBD1. Germline loops: CDR1 SGHTA, CDR2 FQGTGA. The CDR3 is 15 residues long. The trim removed 5 bases at V and 8 bases at J, leaving 11 bases unmatched. CDR3 sequence reads: CASSPNGTGAPEAFF. The CDR3 DNA follows: TGTGCCAGCAGCCCTAATGGGACAGGGGCCCCCGAAGCTTTCTTT.

The chain uses TRBV19 and TRBJ2-1, with D possibly being TRBD2 (5 bases). Deletions cut 0 bases from V and 0 bases from J, with 9 bases between. The CDR3 is 16 amino acids. Germline V gene lookup returns CDR1 LNHDA and CDR2 SQIVND (reference sequence). For the CDR3, the DNA is TGTGCCAGTAGTATAGACCGGGAACCCTCCTACAATGAGCAGTTCTTC. As protein: CASSIDREPSYNEQFF.

The chain is built from TRBV6-5 and TRBJ2-5; TRBD2 aligns across 7 bases. The J call may be faulty, since TRBJ2-7 better matches the DNA end. CDR1 is MNHEY and CDR2 is SVGAGI in the germline V gene. The CDR3 runs 13 residues. The CDR3 sequence is CASSPSGNYEQYF. CDR3 coding DNA: TGTGCCAGCTCCCCTAGCGGAAATTACGAGCAGTACTTC.

About this clone itself: A junction end diverges from the germline sequence, so it may reflect a read error. Other DNA sequences within the sample encode an identical CDR3. The chain joins TRBV6-1 to TRBJ2-1; possibly TRBD2 for D (7 bases). CDR1 and CDR2 from the germline V gene are MNHNS and SASEGT. The CDR3 contains 15 residues. The CDR3 DNA reads as TGTGCCAGCCGAGGGGAGGGGGGGTGGTACGATGAGCAATTCTTC. It encodes CASRGEGGWYDEQFF.

This chain links TRBV6-5 with TRBJ2-7; the D is unclear. Germline-derived CDR1 and CDR2 are MNHEY and SVGAGI. V lost 2 bases, J lost 6 bases, and 5 bases lay in between. The CDR3 has 11 amino acids. Written as DNA, the CDR3 is TGTGCCAGCAGTTACACACCCGAGCAGTACTTC. Its translation is CASSYTPEQYF.